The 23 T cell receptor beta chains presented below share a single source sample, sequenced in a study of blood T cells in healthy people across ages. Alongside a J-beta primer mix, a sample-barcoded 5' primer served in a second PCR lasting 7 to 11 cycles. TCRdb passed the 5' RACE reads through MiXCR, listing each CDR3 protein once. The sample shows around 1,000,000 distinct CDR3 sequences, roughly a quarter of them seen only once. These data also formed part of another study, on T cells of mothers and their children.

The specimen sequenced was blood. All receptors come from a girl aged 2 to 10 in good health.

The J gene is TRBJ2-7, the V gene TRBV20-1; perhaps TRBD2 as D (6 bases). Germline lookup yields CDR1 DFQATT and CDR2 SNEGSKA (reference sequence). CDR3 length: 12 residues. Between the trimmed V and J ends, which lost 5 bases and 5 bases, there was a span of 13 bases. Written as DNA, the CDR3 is TGCAGTGCTGTCGTCGGCGGGAACGAGCAGTACTTC. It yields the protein CSAVVGGNEQYF.

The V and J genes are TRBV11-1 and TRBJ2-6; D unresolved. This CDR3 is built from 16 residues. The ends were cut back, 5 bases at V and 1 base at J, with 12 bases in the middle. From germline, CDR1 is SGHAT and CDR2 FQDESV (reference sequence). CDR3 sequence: CASSPSPYSGANVLTF. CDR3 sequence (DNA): TGTGCCAGCAGCCCAAGCCCATATTCTGGGGCCAACGTCCTGACTTTC.

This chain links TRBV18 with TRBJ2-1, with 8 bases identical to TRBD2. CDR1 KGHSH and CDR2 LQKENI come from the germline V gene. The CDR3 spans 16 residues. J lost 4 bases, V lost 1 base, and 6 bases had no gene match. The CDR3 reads CASSPRQRERYNEQFF. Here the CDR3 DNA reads TGTGCCAGCTCACCACGTCAGCGGGAGAGGTACAATGAGCAGTTCTTC. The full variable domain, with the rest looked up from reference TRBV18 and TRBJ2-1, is NAGVMQNPRHLVRRRGQEARLRCSPMKGHSHVYWYRQLPEEGLKFMVYLQKENIIDESGMPKERFSAEFPKEGPSILRIQQVVRGDSAAYFCASSPRQRERYNEQFFGPGTRLTVL.

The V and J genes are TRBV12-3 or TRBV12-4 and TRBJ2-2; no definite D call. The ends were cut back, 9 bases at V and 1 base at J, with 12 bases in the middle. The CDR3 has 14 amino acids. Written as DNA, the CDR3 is TGTGCCAGTTACCCCACCGAGAACACCGGGGAGCTGTTTTTT. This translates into CASYPTENTGELFF.

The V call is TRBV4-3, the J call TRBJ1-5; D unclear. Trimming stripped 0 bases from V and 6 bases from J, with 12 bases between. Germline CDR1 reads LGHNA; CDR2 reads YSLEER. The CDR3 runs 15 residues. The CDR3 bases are TGCGCCAGCAGCCAAGAAGTGTCTGAACCTCAGCCCCAGCATTTT. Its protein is CASSQEVSEPQPQHF.

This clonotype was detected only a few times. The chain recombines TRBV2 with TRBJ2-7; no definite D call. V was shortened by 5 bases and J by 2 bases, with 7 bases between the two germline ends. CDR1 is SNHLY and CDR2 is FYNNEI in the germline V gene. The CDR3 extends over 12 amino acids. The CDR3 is CASSKETYEQYF. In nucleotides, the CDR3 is TGTGCCAGCAGTAAAGAAACCTACGAGCAGTACTTC.

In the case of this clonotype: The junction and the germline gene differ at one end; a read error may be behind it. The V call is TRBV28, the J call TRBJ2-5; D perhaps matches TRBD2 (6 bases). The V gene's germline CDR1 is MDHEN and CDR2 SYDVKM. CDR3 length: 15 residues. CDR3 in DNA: TGTGGCAGCAGCCTGACTAGAGGGGATCAAGAGACCCAGTACTTC. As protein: CGSSLTRGDQETQYF. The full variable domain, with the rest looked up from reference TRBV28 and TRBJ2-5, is DVKVTQSSRYLVKRTGEKVFLECVQDMDHENMFWYRQDPGLGLRLIYFSYDVKMKEKGDIPEGYSVSREKKERFSLILESASTNQTSMYLCGSSLTRGDQETQYFGPGTRLLVL.

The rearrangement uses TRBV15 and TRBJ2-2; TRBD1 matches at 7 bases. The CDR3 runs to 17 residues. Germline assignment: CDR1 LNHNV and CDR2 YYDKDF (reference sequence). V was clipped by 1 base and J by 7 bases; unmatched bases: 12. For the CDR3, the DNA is TGTGCCACCAGCAGAGTCCTAGTTACAGGGGTTGGCGGGGAGCTGTTTTTT. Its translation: CATSRVLVTGVGGELFF. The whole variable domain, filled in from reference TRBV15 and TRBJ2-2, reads DAMVIQNPRYQVTQFGKPVTLSCSQTLNHNVMYWYQQKSSQAPKLLFHYYDKDFNNEADTPDNFQSRRPNTSFCFLDIRSPGLGDTAMYLCATSRVLVTGVGGELFFGEGSRLTVL.

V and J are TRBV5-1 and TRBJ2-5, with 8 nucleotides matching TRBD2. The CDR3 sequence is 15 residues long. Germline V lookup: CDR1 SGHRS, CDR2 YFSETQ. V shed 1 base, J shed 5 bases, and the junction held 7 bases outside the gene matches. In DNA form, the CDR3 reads TGCGCCAGCAGCTTGTCGGCGGGAGGCAGGGAGACCCAGTACTTC. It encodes CASSLSAGGRETQYF. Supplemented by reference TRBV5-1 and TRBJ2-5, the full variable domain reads KAGVTQTPRYLIKTRGQQVTLSCSPISGHRSVSWYQQTPGQGLQFLFEYFSETQRNKGNFPGRFSGRQFSNSRSEMNVSTLELGDSALYLCASSLSAGGRETQYFGPGTRLLVL.

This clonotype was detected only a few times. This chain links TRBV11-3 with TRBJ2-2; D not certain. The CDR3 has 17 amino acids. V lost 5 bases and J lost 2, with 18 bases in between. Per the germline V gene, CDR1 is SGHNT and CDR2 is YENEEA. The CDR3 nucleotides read TGTGCCAGCAGCCTAGGACCCGGGTCGGCAAACACCGGGGAGCTGTTTTTT. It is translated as CASSLGPGSANTGELFF.

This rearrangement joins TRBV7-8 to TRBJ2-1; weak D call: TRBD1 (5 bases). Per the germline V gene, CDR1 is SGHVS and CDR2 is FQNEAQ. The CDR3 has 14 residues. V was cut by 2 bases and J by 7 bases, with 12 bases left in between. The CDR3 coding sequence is TGTGCCAGCAGCTTAATTCAGGGATCGAATGAGCAGTTCTTC. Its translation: CASSLIQGSNEQFF.

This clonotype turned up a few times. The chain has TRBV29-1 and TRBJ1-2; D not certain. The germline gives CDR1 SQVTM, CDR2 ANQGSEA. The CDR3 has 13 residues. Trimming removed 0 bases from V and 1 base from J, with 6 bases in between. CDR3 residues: CSVEEFDNYGYTF. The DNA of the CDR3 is TGCAGCGTTGAAGAATTTGATAACTATGGCTACACCTTC.

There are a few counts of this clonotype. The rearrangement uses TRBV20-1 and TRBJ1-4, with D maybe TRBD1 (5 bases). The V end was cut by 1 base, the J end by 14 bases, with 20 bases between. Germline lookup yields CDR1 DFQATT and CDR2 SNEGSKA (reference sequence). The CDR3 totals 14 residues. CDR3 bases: TGCAGTGCTAGAGGAGGAACAGACGGCGAGGGGCTGTTTTTT. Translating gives CSARGGTDGEGLFF.

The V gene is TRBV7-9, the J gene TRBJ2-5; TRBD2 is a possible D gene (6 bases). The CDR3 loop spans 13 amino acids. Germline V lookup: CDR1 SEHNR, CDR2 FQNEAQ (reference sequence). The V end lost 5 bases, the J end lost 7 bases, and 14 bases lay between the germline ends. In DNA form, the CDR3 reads TGTGCCAGCAGCCCGGGACTCCCCGGGACCCAGTACTTC. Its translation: CASSPGLPGTQYF.

CDR3 sequence reads: CSVDAGEVVNEQFF. The DNA for the CDR3 is TGCAGCGTCGACGCAGGGGAGGTGGTAAATGAGCAGTTCTTC. V gene TRBV29-1 combines with J gene TRBJ2-1; the D call may be TRBD1 or TRBD2 (6 bases each). The V gene lost 6 bases and the J gene lost 7 bases, with 19 bases spanning the gap. This CDR3 comprises 14 residues. Per the germline V gene, CDR1 is SQVTM and CDR2 is ANQGSEA.

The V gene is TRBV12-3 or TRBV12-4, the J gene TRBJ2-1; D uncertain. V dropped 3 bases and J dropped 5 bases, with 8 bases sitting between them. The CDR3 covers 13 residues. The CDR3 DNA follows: TGTGCCAGCAGTTTTTCTAGAGACAATGAGCAGTTCTTC. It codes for CASSFSRDNEQFF.

The chain's CDR3 is CASSPWDSKAGANVLTF. The CDR3, as DNA: TGTGCCAGCAGCCCTTGGGACAGTAAGGCTGGGGCCAACGTCCTGACTTTC. This chain links TRBV7-3 with TRBJ2-6, with 7 bases identical to TRBD1. The CDR3 length is 17 residues. The trim removed 5 bases at V and 2 bases at J, leaving 9 bases unmatched. The germline V gene has CDR1 SGHTA and CDR2 FQGTGA. The whole variable domain, filled in from reference TRBV7-3 and TRBJ2-6, reads GAGVSQTPSNKVTEKGKYVELRCDPISGHTALYWYRQSLGQGPEFLIYFQGTGAADDSGLPNDRFFAVRPEGSVSTLKIQRTERGDSAVYLCASSPWDSKAGANVLTFGAGSRLTVL.

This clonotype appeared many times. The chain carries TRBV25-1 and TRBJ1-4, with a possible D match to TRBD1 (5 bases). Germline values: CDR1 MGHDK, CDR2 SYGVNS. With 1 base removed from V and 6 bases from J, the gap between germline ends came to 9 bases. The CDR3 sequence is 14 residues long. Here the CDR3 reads CASSESGGDEKLFF. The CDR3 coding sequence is TGTGCCAGCAGTGAATCGGGGGGTGATGAAAAACTGTTTTTT.

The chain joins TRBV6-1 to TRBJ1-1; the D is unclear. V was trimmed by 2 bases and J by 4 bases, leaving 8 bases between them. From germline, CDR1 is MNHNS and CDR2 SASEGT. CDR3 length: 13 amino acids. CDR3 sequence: CASSERAVTEAFF. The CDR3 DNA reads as TGTGCCAGCAGTGAACGGGCCGTCACTGAAGCTTTCTTT.

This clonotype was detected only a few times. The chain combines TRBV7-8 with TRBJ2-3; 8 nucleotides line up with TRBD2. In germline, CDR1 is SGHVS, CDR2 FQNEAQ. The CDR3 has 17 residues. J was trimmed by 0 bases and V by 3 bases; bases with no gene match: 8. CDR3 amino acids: CASSFSGSSPSTDTQYF. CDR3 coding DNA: TGTGCCAGCAGCTTCAGCGGGAGTTCCCCTAGCACAGATACGCAGTATTTT. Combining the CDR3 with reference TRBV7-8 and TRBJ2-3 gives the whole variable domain GAGVSQSPRYKVAKRGQDVALRCDPISGHVSLFWYQQALGQGPEFLTYFQNEAQLDKSGLPSDRFFAERPEGSVSTLKIQRTQQEDSAVYLCASSFSGSSPSTDTQYFGPGTRLTVL.

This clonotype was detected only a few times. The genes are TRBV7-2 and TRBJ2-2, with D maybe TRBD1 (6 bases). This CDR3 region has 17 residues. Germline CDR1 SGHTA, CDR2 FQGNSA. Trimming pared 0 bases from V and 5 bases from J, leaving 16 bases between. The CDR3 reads CASSLALTGTTTGELFF. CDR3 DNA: TGTGCCAGCAGCTTAGCCCTAACCGGGACAACAACCGGGGAGCTGTTTTTT.

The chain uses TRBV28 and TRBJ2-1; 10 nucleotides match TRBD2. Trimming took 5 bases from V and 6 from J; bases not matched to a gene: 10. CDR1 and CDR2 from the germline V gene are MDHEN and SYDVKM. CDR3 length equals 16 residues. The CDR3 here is CASSPQLAGETNEQFF. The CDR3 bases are TGTGCCAGCAGTCCCCAGCTAGCGGGAGAGACCAATGAGCAGTTCTTC.

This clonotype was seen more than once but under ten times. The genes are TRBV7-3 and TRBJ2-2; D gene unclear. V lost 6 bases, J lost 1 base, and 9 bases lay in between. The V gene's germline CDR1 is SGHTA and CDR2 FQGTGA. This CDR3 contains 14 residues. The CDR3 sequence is CASRPTENTGELFF. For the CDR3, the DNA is TGTGCCAGCAGACCGACTGAGAACACCGGGGAGCTGTTTTTT.